This TCR beta chain was obtained from a study of CD8 T cells in ankylosing spondylitis (dated by TCRdb to the late 2010s). With respect to the entire study: The study set out to find disease-linked TCR variants by profiling T cell receptor beta repertoires in ankylosing spondylitis patients and healthy donors. Samples of peripheral blood were taken, and for ankylosing spondylitis patients, synovial fluid was collected as well. The full study cohort was made up of 25 ankylosing spondylitis patients and 108 healthy donors. Broad study findings and their caveats: In peripheral blood, the disease-linked clones were found at relatively low frequencies and had a CD8+ phenotype. Some motif variants were previously reported in synovial fluid and blood of reactive arthritis patients, suggesting common disease-initiation mechanisms. Blood from ankylosing spondylitis patients appeared to be characterized by a TCR beta motif composed of about eight highly homologous amino acid variants. The disease-linked clones were reported to be significantly enriched in matched synovial fluid samples from ankylosing spondylitis patients.

In the case of this clonotype: Its antigen remains undetermined. The sample holds no much larger clone one base away, and base qualities are not on file.

Sequencing used an Illumina HiSeq 2500. Quantitative 5'-RACE with molecular barcodes was the method used to prepare the TCR beta libraries. On the study's bioinformatics: To identify disease-linked TCR variants, a new computational method was used, one built on a probabilistic model of VDJ rearrangement. TCRdb reprocessed the public reads (quality trimming at Q25 with fastp, clone calling with MiXCR) and kept in-frame beta chains. One record per CDR3 amino acid sequence lists the most common genes and DNA. TCRdb, not the authors, supplied the V and J calls. Across this sample there are over 450,000 distinct CDR3 sequences, with approximately 12% seen only once. 6.8% of the sample lies in the top ten. The material sequenced was blood, either unsorted or a sorted T cell fraction (not recorded which). This sequence was found in a male donor with ankylosing spondylitis.

This receptor carries the CDR3 CSARAGTNQGNEQFF. The DNA is as follows: TGCAGTGCTAGAGCCGGAACTAATCAAGGAAATGAGCAGTTCTTC. The rearranged chain carries TRBV20-1 and TRBJ2-1; no confident D gene assignment can be made. CDR1 DFQATT and CDR2 SNEGSKA were looked up in the germline V gene (reference sequence). Trimming costs V 1 base and J 7 bases, and their ends lie 17 bases apart. Reading from cysteine to phenylalanine, the CDR3 counts 15 amino acids. CDR3 DNA is the only sequence kept; it has 45 bases, read in frame from the first base.